This is a list of T cell receptor beta chains from one sample in a study of T cell responses to AZD1222 COVID-19 vaccine. Generated by immunoSEQ multiplex PCR, the TCRdb table keeps only in-frame clones and is missing some. The sample shows fewer than 150,000 clones, approximately 91% of them seen only once. The sample was peripheral blood, taken 28 days after the second AZD1222 dose. The receptors come from an adult who received the AZD1222 COVID-19 vaccine. Each CDR3 is given with its conserved first and last residue. D genes are given only for firm matches. Size is stated for part of the rows, as once, few or many counts, or as a class when the clone is expanded.

clone size,J gene,D gene,V gene,CDR3 DNA,CDR3 protein
-,TRBJ1-2,TRBD1,TRBV15,TGTGCCACCAGCAGGGACCGACAGGGTTATGGCTACACCTTC,CATSRDRQGYGYTF
-,TRBJ1-1,TRBD1,TRBV10-3,TGTGCCATCAGGACAGGGGGGAACACTGAAGCTTTCTTT,CAIRTGGNTEAFF
once,TRBJ2-7,TRBD1,TRBV3-1/TRBV3-2,TGTGCCAGCAGCACACCGGGACAGGGCTACGAGCAGTACTTC,CASSTPGQGYEQYF
-,TRBJ1-1,-,TRBV19,TGTGCCAGTAGTATAGGTGGGGCGATCACTGAAGCTTTCTTT,CASSIGGAITEAFF
-,TRBJ2-1,TRBD2,TRBV5-1,TGCGCCAGCAGACTAGCGGGAGGGGACAATGAGCAGTTCTTC,CASRLAGGDNEQFF
-,TRBJ2-7,TRBD2,TRBV11-2,TGTGCCAGCAGCTTCCCGGGAGGATACGAGCAGTACTTC,CASSFPGGYEQYF
-,TRBJ1-2,TRBD1,TRBV7-2,TGTGCCAGCAGCTTAGGGGGACAGGGTCTGCGCTACACCTTC,CASSLGGQGLRYTF
-,TRBJ1-1,-,TRBV5-1,TGCGCCAGCAGCTTGGGGACAGTGCGGGGCACTGAAGCTTTCTTT,CASSLGTVRGTEAFF
-,TRBJ1-2,TRBD1,TRBV6-5,TGTGCCAGCAGTCAGGGGAGGGGGCGCGGCTACACCTTC,CASSQGRGRGYTF
-,TRBJ1-5,TRBD1,TRBV3-1/TRBV3-2,TGTGCCAGCAGCCTGGGACAGGGTAATCAGCCCCAGCATTTT,CASSLGQGNQPQHF
-,TRBJ2-5,-,TRBV29-1,TGCAGCGTTGCCCAGAACCAGCGCCCAGGTATGCAGACCCAGTACTTC,CSVAQNQRPGMQTQYF
-,TRBJ1-2,-,TRBV6-5,TGTGCCACCCGAGCGGGGGGGGCTAACTATGGCTACACCTTC,CATRAGGANYGYTF
-,TRBJ2-3,-,TRBV7-3,TGTGCCAGCAGCTTAACGGGACTGGGGGATACGCAGTATTTT,CASSLTGLGDTQYF
-,TRBJ2-3,-,TRBV7-6,TGTGCCAGCAGCTTAGAGGGTTTTAGTACGCAGTATTTT,CASSLEGFSTQYF
-,TRBJ1-5,-,TRBV30,TGTGCCTGGAGAGCCCGGACTCCCCCGACGAGCAATCAGCCCCAGCATTTT,CAWRARTPPTSNQPQHF
-,TRBJ1-3,-,TRBV9,TGTGCCAGCAGCATCGGGGGCGTCTCTGGAAACACCATATATTTT,CASSIGGVSGNTIYF
-,TRBJ2-2,-,TRBV19,TGTGCCAGTAGTGTAGGACGAACGGGAGTTTGGTACACCGGGGAGCTGTTTTTT,CASSVGRTGVWYTGELFF
-,TRBJ2-1,TRBD2,TRBV19,TGTGCCAGTAGTATGCGGCGGGAGCACAATGAGCAGTTCTTC,CASSMRREHNEQFF
-,TRBJ2-7,-,TRBV19,TGTGCCAGTAGTACGGGTGCTGGGCCCGAGCAGTACTTC,CASSTGAGPEQYF
-,TRBJ1-5,-,TRBV27,TGTGCCAGCAGTCGACAAGGGAACAATCAGCCCCAGCATTTT,CASSRQGNNQPQHF
few,TRBJ2-1,TRBD2,TRBV7-2,TGTGCCAGCAGCCGCGGGACTACGAGGAATGAGCAGTTCTTC,CASSRGTTRNEQFF
-,TRBJ2-3,-,TRBV20-1,TGCAGTGCTAGGCGCACAGATACGCAGTATTTT,CSARRTDTQYF
-,TRBJ1-1,-,TRBV2,TGTGCCAGCGGGTACAGTAACACTGAAGCTTTCTTT,CASGYSNTEAFF
-,TRBJ2-2,-,TRBV7-8,TGTGCCAGCAGCTTAGTGGCGGGCCTGGGGACCGGGGAGCTGTTTTTT,CASSLVAGLGTGELFF
-,TRBJ2-5,-,TRBV3-1/TRBV3-2,TGTGCCACAGACAGTGGGGAGACCCAGTACTTC,CATDSGETQYF
-,TRBJ1-1,TRBD1,TRBV7-2,TGTGCCAGCAGCCCTCAGGGGGGGCTAAACACTGAAGCTTTCTTT,CASSPQGGLNTEAFF
-,TRBJ1-4,-,TRBV19,TGTGCCAGTAGTATGGCTCCAACTAATGAAAAACTGTTTTTT,CASSMAPTNEKLFF
-,TRBJ1-5,-,TRBV7-8,TGTGCCAGCAGCCCAACCAACGTGGGGGGCGCAAATCAGCCCCAGCATTTT,CASSPTNVGGANQPQHF
-,TRBJ2-1,TRBD2,TRBV5-4,TGTGCCAGCAGCTTGGGGGGGGGTAGTGCCTACAATGAGCAGTTCTTC,CASSLGGGSAYNEQFF
-,TRBJ1-2,-,TRBV6-5,TGTGCCAGCAGACAAGGGGGAGACTATGGCTACACCTTC,CASRQGGDYGYTF
few,TRBJ2-7,TRBD1,TRBV5-1,TGCGCCAGCAGGAGGGGACAGGGGAGCCACGAGCAGTACTTC,CASRRGQGSHEQYF
-,TRBJ1-5,-,TRBV28,TGTGCCAGCAGTTCGGAGGGACCAAATCAGCCCCAGCATTTT,CASSSEGPNQPQHF
-,TRBJ2-1,-,TRBV5-4,TGTGCCAGCAGCTTATTTGCTGGTACCTACAATGAGCAGTTCTTC,CASSLFAGTYNEQFF
-,TRBJ2-5,-,TRBV10-3,TGTGCCATCAGCAGGGGTTCAGAGACCCAGTACTTC,CAISRGSETQYF
few,TRBJ1-4,TRBD1,TRBV20-1,TGCAGTGCTAGTTGGGACAGGGGTAATGAAAAACTGTTTTTT,CSASWDRGNEKLFF
once,TRBJ1-6,TRBD1,TRBV2,TGTGCCAGCAGTTCACAGGGGTTGGATTCACCCCTCCACTTT,CASSSQGLDSPLHF
-,TRBJ1-3,-,TRBV6-5,TGTGCCAGCAGTCAGTCCAACTCTGGAAACACCATATATTTT,CASSQSNSGNTIYF
-,TRBJ1-1,-,TRBV11-3,TGTGCCAGCAGCTTAGGGGGGCGAATCACTGAAGCTTTCTTT,CASSLGGRITEAFF
-,TRBJ1-6,-,TRBV30,TGTGCCTGGAGCCTAGGAGGACCGAGTTTATCACCCCTCCACTTT,CAWSLGGPSLSPLHF
-,TRBJ2-3,TRBD1,TRBV19,TGTGCCAGTAGGGACAGGGGGACAGATACGCAGTATTTT,CASRDRGTDTQYF
-,TRBJ1-5,TRBD1,TRBV19,TGTGCCAGTAGTCCAAGGACAGGGGCGCCTCAGCCCCAGCATTTT,CASSPRTGAPQPQHF
-,TRBJ2-2,-,TRBV27,TGTGCCAGCAGTTCACCGGGACTTGACACCGGGGAGCTGTTTTTT,CASSSPGLDTGELFF
-,TRBJ2-1,TRBD2,TRBV10-3,TGTGCCATCAGTGAAGTGACTAGCGTGGGCAATGAGCAGTTCTTC,CAISEVTSVGNEQFF
-,TRBJ1-2,-,TRBV27,TGTGCCAGCAGTCTTGCCCCGGGACCTTCCTATGGCTACACCTTC,CASSLAPGPSYGYTF
-,TRBJ1-6,-,TRBV24-1,TGTGCCACCACTGATGGGAGGGTGAGTGGATTATCCTATAATTCACCCCTCCACTTT,CATTDGRVSGLSYNSPLHF
few,TRBJ1-2,-,TRBV7-8,TGTGCCAGCAGCGCGCAGGGCGGCTATGGCTACACCTTC,CASSAQGGYGYTF
-,TRBJ2-5,-,TRBV6-5,TGTGCCAGCAGTACAACGACGGGGAAGACCCAGTACTTC,CASSTTTGKTQYF
-,TRBJ2-1,-,TRBV24-1,TGTGCCACCAGTGGCACAGGGTCAAGTGAGCAGTTCTTC,CATSGTGSSEQFF
-,TRBJ2-7,-,TRBV6-5,TGTGCCAGCAGTTACCGGGTAGAGAACGAGCAGTACTTC,CASSYRVENEQYF
-,TRBJ1-1,TRBD1,TRBV5-4,TGTGCCAGCAGCCTCCACCCGGGACAGCCGAACACTGAAGCTTTCTTT,CASSLHPGQPNTEAFF
-,TRBJ1-3,-,TRBV5-4,TGTGCCAGCAGCTTTACGGACGGAAACACCATATATTTT,CASSFTDGNTIYF
once,TRBJ1-2,-,TRBV5-4,TGTGCCAGCAGCTCTCGGACCGAGCCTTATGGCTACACCTTC,CASSSRTEPYGYTF